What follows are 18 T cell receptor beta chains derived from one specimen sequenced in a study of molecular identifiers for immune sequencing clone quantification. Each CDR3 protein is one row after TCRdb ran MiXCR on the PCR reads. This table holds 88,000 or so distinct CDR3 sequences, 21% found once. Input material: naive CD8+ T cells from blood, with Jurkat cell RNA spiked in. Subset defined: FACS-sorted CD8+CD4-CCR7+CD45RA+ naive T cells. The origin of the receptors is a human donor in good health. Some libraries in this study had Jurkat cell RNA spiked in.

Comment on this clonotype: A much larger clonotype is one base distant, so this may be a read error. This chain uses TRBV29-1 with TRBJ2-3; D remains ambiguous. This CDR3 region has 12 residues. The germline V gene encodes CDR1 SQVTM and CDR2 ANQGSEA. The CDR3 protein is CSVDTGTDTRYF. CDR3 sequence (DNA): TGCAGCGTTGACACTGGTACAGATACGCGGTATTTT.

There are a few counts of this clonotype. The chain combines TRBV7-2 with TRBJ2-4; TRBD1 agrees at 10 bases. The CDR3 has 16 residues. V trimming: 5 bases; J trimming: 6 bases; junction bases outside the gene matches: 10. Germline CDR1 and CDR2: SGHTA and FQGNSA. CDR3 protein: CASSTIARDRGNIQYF. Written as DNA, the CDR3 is TGTGCCAGCAGCACCATTGCCCGGGACAGGGGAAACATTCAGTACTTC.

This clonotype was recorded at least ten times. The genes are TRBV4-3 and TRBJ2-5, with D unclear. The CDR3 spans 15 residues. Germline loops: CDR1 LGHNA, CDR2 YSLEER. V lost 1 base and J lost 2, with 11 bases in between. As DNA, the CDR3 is TGCGCCAGCAGCCAAGTCGTTGGGGTACAAGAGACCCAGTACTTC. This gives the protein CASSQVVGVQETQYF.

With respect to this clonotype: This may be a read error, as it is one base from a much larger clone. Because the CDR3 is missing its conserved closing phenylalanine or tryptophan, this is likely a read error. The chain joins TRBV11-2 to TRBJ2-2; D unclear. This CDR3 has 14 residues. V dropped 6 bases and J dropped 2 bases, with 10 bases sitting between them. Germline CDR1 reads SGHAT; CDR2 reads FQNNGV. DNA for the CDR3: TGTGCCAGCAGTTATAGTACAAACACCGGGGAGCTGTTTCTT. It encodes CASSYSTNTGELFL.

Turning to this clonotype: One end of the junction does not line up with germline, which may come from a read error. The CDR3 DNA is TGTGCCGGCAGTGAAGGGGAGTTTGGGGCCAACGTCCTGACTTTC. Translation gives CAGSEGEFGANVLTF. This chain connects TRBV5-4 to TRBJ2-6, with D possibly called TRBD1 or TRBD2 (5 bases each). CDR3 length: 15 amino acids. Germline V gene data show CDR1 as SGHNT and CDR2 as YYREEE (reference sequence).

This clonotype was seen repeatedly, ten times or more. CDR3 loop: CAIQSRGTRNTDTQYF. DNA for the CDR3: TGTGCCATACAGTCGAGGGGGACTAGAAACACAGATACGCAGTATTTT. The gene calls are TRBV7-9 and TRBJ2-3, with 8 positions matching TRBD2. The CDR3 has 16 amino acids. V was pared by 10 bases and J by 2 bases, with 14 bases of the junction left unmatched. Germline CDR1 and CDR2: SEHNR and FQNEAQ (reference sequence).

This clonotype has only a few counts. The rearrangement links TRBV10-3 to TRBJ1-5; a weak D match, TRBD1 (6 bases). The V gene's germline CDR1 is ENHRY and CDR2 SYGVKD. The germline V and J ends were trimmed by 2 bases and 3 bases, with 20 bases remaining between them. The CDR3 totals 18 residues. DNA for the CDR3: TGTGCCATCAGTGAGGCCCCAACAGGACCGGGGGCCAATCAGCCCCAGCATTTT. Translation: CAISEAPTGPGANQPQHF.

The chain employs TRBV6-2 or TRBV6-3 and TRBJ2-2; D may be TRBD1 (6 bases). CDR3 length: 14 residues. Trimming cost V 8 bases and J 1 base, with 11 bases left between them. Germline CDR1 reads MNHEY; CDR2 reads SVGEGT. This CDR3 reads CASGWTVNTGELFF. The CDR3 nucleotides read TGTGCCAGCGGTTGGACAGTGAACACCGGGGAGCTGTTTTTT.

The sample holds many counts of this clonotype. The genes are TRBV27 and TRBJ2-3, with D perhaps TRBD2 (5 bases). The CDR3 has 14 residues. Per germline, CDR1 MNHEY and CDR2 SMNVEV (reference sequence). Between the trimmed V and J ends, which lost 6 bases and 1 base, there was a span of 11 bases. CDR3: CASSPARGTDTQYF. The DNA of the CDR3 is TGTGCCAGCAGCCCAGCGAGGGGCACAGATACGCAGTATTTT.

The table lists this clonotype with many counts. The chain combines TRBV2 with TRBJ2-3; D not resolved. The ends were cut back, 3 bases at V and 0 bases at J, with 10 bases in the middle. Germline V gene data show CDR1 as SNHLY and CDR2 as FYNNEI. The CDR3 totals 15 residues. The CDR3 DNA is TGTGCCAGCAGTGATGTAAGGAAGAGCACAGATACGCAGTATTTT. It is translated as CASSDVRKSTDTQYF.

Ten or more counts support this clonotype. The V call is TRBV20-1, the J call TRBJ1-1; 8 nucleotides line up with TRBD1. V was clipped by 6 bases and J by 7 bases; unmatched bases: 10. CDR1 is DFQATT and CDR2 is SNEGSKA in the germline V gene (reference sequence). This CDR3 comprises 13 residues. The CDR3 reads CSASDRGPGEAFF. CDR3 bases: TGCAGTGCCTCAGACAGGGGCCCCGGTGAAGCTTTCTTT.

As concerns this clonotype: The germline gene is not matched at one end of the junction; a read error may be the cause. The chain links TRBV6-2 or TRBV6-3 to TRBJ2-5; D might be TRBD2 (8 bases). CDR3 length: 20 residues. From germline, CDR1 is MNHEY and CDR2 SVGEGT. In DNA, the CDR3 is TGTACCAGCAGTTACGGGAGGGACGGATTAGTCCAGGGGGGCCAAGAGACCCAGTACTTC. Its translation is CTSSYGRDGLVQGGQETQYF.

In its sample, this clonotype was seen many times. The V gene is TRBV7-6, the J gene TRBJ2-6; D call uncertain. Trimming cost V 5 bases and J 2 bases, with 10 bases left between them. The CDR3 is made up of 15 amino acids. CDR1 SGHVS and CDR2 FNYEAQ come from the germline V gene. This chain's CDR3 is CASSPSFAGANVLTF. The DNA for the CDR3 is TGTGCCAGCAGCCCGTCTTTCGCTGGGGCCAACGTCCTGACTTTC.

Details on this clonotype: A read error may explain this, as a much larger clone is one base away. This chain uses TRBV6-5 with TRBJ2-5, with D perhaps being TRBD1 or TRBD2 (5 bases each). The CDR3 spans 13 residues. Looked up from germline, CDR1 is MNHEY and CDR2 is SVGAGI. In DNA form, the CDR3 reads TGTGCCAGCATTAAACTAGGGGAAGAGACCCGGTACTTC. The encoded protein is CASIKLGEETRYF.

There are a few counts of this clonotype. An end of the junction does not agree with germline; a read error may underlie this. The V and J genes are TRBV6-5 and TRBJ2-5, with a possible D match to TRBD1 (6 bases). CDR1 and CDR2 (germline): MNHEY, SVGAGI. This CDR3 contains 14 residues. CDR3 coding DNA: TGTGCCAGCAGTTCGGCAGGGGTAGCAGAGGCCCAGTACTTC. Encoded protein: CASSSAGVAEAQYF.

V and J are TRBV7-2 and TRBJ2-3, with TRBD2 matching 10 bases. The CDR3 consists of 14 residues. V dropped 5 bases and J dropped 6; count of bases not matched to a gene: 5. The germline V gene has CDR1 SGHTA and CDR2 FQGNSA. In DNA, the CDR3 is TGTGCCAGCAGCCTCGGACTAGCGGTGGATACGCAGTATTTT. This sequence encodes CASSLGLAVDTQYF.

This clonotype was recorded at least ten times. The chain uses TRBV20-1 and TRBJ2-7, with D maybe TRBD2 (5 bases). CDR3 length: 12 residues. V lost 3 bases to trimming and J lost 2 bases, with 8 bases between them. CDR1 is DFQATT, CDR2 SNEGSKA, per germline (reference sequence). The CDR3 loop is CSARELAYEQYF. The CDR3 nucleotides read TGCAGTGCTAGGGAACTAGCCTACGAGCAGTACTTC.

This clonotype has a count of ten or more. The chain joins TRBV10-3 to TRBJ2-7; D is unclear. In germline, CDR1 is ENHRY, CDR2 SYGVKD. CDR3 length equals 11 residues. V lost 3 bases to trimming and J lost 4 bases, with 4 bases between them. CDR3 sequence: CAISDRYEQYF. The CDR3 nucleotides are TGTGCCATCAGTGATAGATACGAGCAGTACTTC.